The clone carrying this T cell receptor (beta chain) was observed once. What it binds is unknown. The source of the sample is a study of OX40 agonist ivuxolimab in advanced cancers. Across the study: Earlier treatment with anti-PD-1, anti-PD-L1 or anti-CTLA-4 was permitted, and 30% to 40% had received some.

Trimming took 6 bases from V and 9 from J; bases not matched to a gene: 17. This CDR3 spans 17 amino acids. The germline CDR1 and CDR2 sequences are MDHEN and SYDVKM. Whole-study findings and limits: Determination of antigen specificity was not performed for the expanded peripheral T cells.

This table comes from immunoSEQ multiplex PCR, and its TCRdb copy is limited to in-frame clones, with some not included. Among approximately 62,000 clones listed, over 75% were seen once. Autoimmune disease history or systemic immunosuppression barred patients. The TCR was taken from an adult with an advanced solid tumor such as melanoma, head and neck, liver or kidney cancer. The genes are TRBV28 and TRBJ1-4; 9 bases fit TRBD1. The source material was CD4+ or CD8+ T cells sorted from blood, sampled in a trial of the OX40 agonist ivuxolimab. CDR3 coding DNA: TGTGCCAGCAGACGGACAGGGGAAAAGAGTTTGATTCAAAAACTGTTTTTT. It codes for CASRRTGEKSLIQKLFF.